Reported below is one TCR beta chain. The sample is drawn from a study of blood T cell repertoires in COVID-19. Study as a whole: Sources were T cells, B-cell-depleted T cells, or PBMCs; the material itself was cDNA or gDNA.

Under the authors' procedure: Amplification of reference gene primers provided the estimated nucleated cell counts. Profiled with immunoSEQ multiplex PCR; TCRdb holds only in-frame clones, not every one. The DNA gave D and trimming, while V, J and clone size come from that table. The sample lists about 63,000 clones; about 88% were seen once. Sequences were obtained from peripheral blood. This sequence was found in a human donor in a cohort sampled during active COVID-19.

As DNA, the CDR3 is TGTGCCAGCAGCCGGGGACATAACTACGAGCAGTACTTC. Its translation: CASSRGHNYEQYF. The rearrangement uses TRBV7-8 and TRBJ2-7, with D maybe TRBD1 (6 bases). Germline V lookup: CDR1 SGHVS, CDR2 FQNEAQ. The length of the CDR3 is 13 residues. The ends were cut back, 5 bases at V and 3 bases at J, with 11 bases in the middle. Complete variable domain (other parts from reference TRBV7-8 and TRBJ2-7): GAGVSQSPRYKVAKRGQDVALRCDPISGHVSLFWYQQALGQGPEFLTYFQNEAQLDKSGLPSDRFFAERPEGSVSTLKIQRTQQEDSAVYLCASSRGHNYEQYFGPGTRLTVT.